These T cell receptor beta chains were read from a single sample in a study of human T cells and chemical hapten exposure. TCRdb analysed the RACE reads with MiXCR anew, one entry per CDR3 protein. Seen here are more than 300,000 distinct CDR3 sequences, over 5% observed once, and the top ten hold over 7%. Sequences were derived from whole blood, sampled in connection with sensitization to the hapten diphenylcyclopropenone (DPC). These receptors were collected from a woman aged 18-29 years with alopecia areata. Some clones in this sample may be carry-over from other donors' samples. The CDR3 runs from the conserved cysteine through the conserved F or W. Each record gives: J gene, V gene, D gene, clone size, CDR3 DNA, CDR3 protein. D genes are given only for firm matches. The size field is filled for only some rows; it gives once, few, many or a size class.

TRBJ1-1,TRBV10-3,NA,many,TGTGCCATCAGTGAAAGGTCGATGAACACTGAAGCTTTCTTT,CAISERSMNTEAFF
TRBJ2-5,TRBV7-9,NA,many,TGTGCCAGCAGCTTAGATATTCAGGGATGGGAAGAGACCCAGTACTTC,CASSLDIQGWEETQYF
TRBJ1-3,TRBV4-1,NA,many,TGCGCCAGCAGCCAAGGGGCCCTTGTGATCCTCTCTGGAAACACCATATATTTT,CASSQGALVILSGNTIYF
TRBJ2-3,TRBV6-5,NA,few,TGTGCCAGCAGTTCCCAAGGGGCGACGCAGTATTTT,CASSSQGATQYF
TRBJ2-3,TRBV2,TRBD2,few,TGTGCCAGCAGTGAAGAGGTAGCGGGGGGCAGCACAGATACGCAGTATTTT,CASSEEVAGGSTDTQYF
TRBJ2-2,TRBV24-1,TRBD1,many,TGTGCCACCAGTCCCGACAGGGGGGCCGGGGAGCTGTTTTTT,CATSPDRGAGELFF
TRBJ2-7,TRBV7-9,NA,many,TGTGCCTCAGTACGGGGGACGGAGACCTACGAGCAGTACTTC,CASVRGTETYEQYF
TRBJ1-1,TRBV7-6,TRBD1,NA,TGTGCCAGCAGCTTGGCGGCGGGGGACAGGGCGAACACTGAAGCTTTCTTT,CASSLAAGDRANTEAFF
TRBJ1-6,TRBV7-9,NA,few,TGTGCCAGCAGCCAAGAGGGGGATTCACCCCTCCACTTT,CASSQEGDSPLHF
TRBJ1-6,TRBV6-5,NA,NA,TGTGCCAGCAGCCCCACGGGGAATTCACCCCTCCACTTT,CASSPTGNSPLHF
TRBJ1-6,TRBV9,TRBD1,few,TGTGCCAGCAGCGTAGGTGAGGGGGCTGGCTCACCCCTCCACTTT,CASSVGEGAGSPLHF
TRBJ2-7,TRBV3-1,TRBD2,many,TGTGCCAGCAGCCAAGTGCCTCGAGCGGGGGCTGAGGGCGAGCAGTACTTC,CASSQVPRAGAEGEQYF
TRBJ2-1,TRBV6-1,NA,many,TGTGCCAGCAGTGAAGCAGGGGGGTCCTACAATGAGCAGTTCTTC,CASSEAGGSYNEQFF
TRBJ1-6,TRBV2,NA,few,TGTGCCAGCAGTGATGGGGGGAGTTGGAATTCACCCCTCCACTTT,CASSDGGSWNSPLHF
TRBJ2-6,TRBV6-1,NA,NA,TGTGCCAGCAGTGAAAACCCGTTATCTGGGGCCAACGTCCTGACTTTC,CASSENPLSGANVLTF
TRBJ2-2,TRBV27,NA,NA,TGTGCCAACCCCGGGGGATTCAGCACCGGGGAGCTGTTTTTT,CANPGGFSTGELFF
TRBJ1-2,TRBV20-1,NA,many,TGCAGTGCTAGACCCGCCCGGGGATTGGACTATGGCTACACCTTC,CSARPARGLDYGYTF
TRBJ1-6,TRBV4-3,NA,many,TGCGCCAGCAGCCCCGACATAGATTCACCCCTCCACTTT,CASSPDIDSPLHF
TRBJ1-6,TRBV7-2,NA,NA,TGTGCCAGCAGCTTAAGCGTGGGGCGCGATGCAAATTCACCCCTCCACTTT,CASSLSVGRDANSPLHF